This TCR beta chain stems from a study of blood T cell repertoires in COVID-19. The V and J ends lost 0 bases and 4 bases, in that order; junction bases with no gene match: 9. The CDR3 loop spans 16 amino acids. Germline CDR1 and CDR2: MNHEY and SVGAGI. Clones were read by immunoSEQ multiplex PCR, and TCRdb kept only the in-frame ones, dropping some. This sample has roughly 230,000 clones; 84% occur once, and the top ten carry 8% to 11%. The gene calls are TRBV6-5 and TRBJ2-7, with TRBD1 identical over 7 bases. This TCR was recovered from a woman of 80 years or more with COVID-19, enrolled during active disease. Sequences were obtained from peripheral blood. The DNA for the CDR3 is TGTGCCAGCAGTTACTCCTTCGAGGGGGCCCTATACGAGCAGTACTTC. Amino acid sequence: CASSYSFEGALYEQYF.